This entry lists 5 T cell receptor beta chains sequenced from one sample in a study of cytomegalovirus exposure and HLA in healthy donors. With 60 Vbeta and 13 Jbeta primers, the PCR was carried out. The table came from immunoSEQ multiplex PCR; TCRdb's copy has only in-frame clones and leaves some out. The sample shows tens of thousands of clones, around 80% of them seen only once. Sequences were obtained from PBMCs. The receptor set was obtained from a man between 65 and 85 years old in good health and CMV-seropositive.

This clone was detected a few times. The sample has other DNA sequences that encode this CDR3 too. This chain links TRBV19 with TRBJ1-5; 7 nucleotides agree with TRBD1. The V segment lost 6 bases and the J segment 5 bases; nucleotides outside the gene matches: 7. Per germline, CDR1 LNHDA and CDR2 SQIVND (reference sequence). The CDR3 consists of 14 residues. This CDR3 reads CASSAGQADQPQHF. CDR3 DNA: TGTGCCAGTAGCGCCGGACAGGCCGATCAGCCCCAGCATTTT. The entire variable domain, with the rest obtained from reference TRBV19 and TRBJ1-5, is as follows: DGGITQSPKYLFRKEGQNVTLSCEQNLNHDAMYWYRQDPGQGLRLIYYSQIVNDFQKGDIAEGYSVSREKKESFPLTVTSAQKNPTAFYLCASSAGQADQPQHFGDGTRLSIL.

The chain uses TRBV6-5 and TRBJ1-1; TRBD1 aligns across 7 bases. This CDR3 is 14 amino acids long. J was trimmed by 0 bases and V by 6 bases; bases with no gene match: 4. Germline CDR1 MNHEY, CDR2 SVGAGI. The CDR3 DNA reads TGTGCCAGCAGAGAAGGGACAGTGAACACTGAAGCTTTCTTT. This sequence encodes CASREGTVNTEAFF.

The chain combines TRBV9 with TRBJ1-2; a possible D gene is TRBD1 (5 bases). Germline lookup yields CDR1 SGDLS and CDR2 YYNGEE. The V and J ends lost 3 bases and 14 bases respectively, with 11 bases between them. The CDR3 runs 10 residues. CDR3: CASSGGLLTF. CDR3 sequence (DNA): TGTGCCAGCAGCGGGGGCCTGCTGACCTTC.

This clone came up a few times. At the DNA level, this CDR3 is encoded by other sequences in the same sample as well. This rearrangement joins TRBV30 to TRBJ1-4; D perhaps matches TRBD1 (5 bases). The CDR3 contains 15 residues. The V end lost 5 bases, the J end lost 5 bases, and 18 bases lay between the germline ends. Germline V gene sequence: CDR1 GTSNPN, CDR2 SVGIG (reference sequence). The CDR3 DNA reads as TGTGCCTGGGGGCCAGGGACGGGGGAGAATGAAAAACTGTTTTTT. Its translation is CAWGPGTGENEKLFF.

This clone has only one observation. The CDR3 sequence: CASSRPGQGDEQYF. The CDR3 DNA is TGTGCCAGCAGCCGACCCGGACAGGGAGACGAGCAGTACTTC. The chain carries TRBV5-6 and TRBJ2-7; TRBD1 agrees at 8 bases. The V gene's germline CDR1 is SGHDT and CDR2 YYEEEE. V shed 4 bases, J shed 5 bases, and the junction held 8 bases outside the gene matches. The CDR3 extends over 14 amino acids.